This TCR beta chain stems from a study of CD4 T cells in relation to SARS-CoV-2 and coronaviruses. On the study more broadly: TCR beta CDR3s were sequenced after approximately ten-day antigen culture of PBMCs.

Generated by immunoSEQ multiplex PCR, the TCRdb table keeps only in-frame clones and is missing some. The sample lists under 30,000 clones, around three quarters occurring once. V dropped 6 bases and J dropped 5; count of bases not matched to a gene: 6. The CDR3 extends over 13 amino acids. The V gene's germline CDR1 is MNHNY and CDR2 SVGAGI (reference sequence). Regarding this clone: What it recognizes is unknown.

The unexposed donors gave CD4+ T cells in 2011-2018, prior to COVID-19. Isolation of CD4+ T cells took place after roughly nine days in culture. Sequenced material: CD4+ T cells from PBMCs, cultured in vitro. The TCR originated in a human donor in good health. This chain connects TRBV6-6 to TRBJ2-5, with TRBD1 identical over 7 bases. The CDR3 nucleotides read TGTGCCAGCAGCCGGGACAGTTTGGAGACCCAGTACTTC. It is translated as CASSRDSLETQYF.